Presented here are 32 T cell receptor beta chains from one specimen sequenced in a study of molecular identifiers for immune sequencing clone quantification. From the PCR reads, TCRdb called clonotypes with MiXCR, one entry per CDR3 protein. The table lists about half a million distinct CDR3 sequences, over 20% of them singletons. The specimen was naive CD8+ T cells from blood, with Jurkat cell RNA spiked in. Sample subset: FACS-sorted CD8+CD4-CCR7+CD45RA+ naive T cells. Receptors originate from a human donor in good health. Some libraries in this study had Jurkat cell RNA spiked in.

This clonotype has a handful of counts. This chain connects TRBV12-3 or TRBV12-4 to TRBJ2-7; a weak D match, TRBD1 (5 bases). CDR3 length: 13 amino acids. V lost 3 bases and J 6 bases, leaving 12 bases between the germline ends. In nucleotides, the CDR3 is TGTGCCAGCAGTTTCAGCAGGGTCGGCGAGCAGTACTTC. It translates to CASSFSRVGEQYF.

This clonotype was detected many times. The chain uses TRBV5-4 and TRBJ2-7; D may match TRBD1 or TRBD2 (5 bases each). The V gene's germline CDR1 is SGHNT and CDR2 YYREEE (reference sequence). Trimming cost V 4 bases and J 5 bases, with 19 bases left between them. CDR3 length: 15 residues. CDR3 sequence reads: CASSLTSGGGDEQYF. The CDR3 coding sequence is TGTGCCAGCAGCCTGACGTCTGGTGGGGGTGACGAGCAGTACTTC.

This clonotype was counted at least ten times. V gene TRBV28 combines with J gene TRBJ1-5, with D possibly TRBD1 on 6 matching bases. Germline lookup yields CDR1 MDHEN and CDR2 SYDVKM. The CDR3 sequence is 14 residues long. Trimming pared 6 bases from V and 2 bases from J, leaving 11 bases between. CDR3 protein: CASRTAGGNQPQHF. For the CDR3, the DNA is TGTGCCAGCAGAACCGCAGGGGGCAATCAGCCCCAGCATTTT.

A note on this clonotype: A read error is possible here, since a much larger clone lies one base away. The chain joins TRBV5-1 to TRBJ2-3, with 7 bases identical to TRBD2. The CDR3 is 17 amino acids. Germline V gene lookup returns CDR1 SGHRS and CDR2 YFSETQ. J was trimmed by 1 base and V by 3 bases; bases with no gene match: 11. In nucleotides, the CDR3 is TGCGCCAGCAGCTCGGAGTATAACCTAGCGGGCACAGATACGCAGTATTTT. It yields the protein CASSSEYNLAGTDTQYF.

The chain uses TRBV2 and TRBJ2-3; D gene ambiguous. The V gene lost 8 bases and the J gene lost 4 bases, with 22 bases spanning the gap. CDR3 size: 16 residues. Looked up from germline, CDR1 is SNHLY and CDR2 is FYNNEI. The CDR3 nucleotides are TGTGCCAGCGGACCCCCGAGACCAACCGTCCCAGATACGCAGTATTTT. Its translation: CASGPPRPTVPDTQYF.

This chain uses TRBV18 with TRBJ2-7; 8 bases are shared with TRBD1. The V gene end was trimmed by 3 bases and the J gene end by 0 bases; junction bases not matched to a gene: 4. Germline V gene sequence: CDR1 KGHSH, CDR2 LQKENI. The CDR3 contains 15 residues. CDR3 protein: CASSPPGQDSYEQYF. The CDR3 DNA follows: TGTGCCAGCTCACCTCCGGGACAGGACTCCTACGAGCAGTACTTC.

This clonotype was counted only a few times. CDR3 in DNA: TGTGCCAGCAGCAATCCCGGGACAGGGAAGAACACTGAAGCTTTCTTT. It yields the protein CASSNPGTGKNTEAFF. The rearrangement joins TRBV7-9 to TRBJ1-1; TRBD1 agrees at 9 bases. CDR3 size: 16 residues. V dropped 5 bases and J dropped 1; count of bases not matched to a gene: 8. In germline, CDR1 is SEHNR, CDR2 FQNEAQ (reference sequence).

This clonotype was observed many times. The V and J genes are TRBV27 and TRBJ2-7, with TRBD2 as a possible D gene (6 bases). The V end lost 6 bases, the J end lost 5 bases, and 17 bases lay between the germline ends. Germline CDR1 is MNHEY and CDR2 is SMNVEV (reference sequence). The CDR3 length is 14 residues. In nucleotides, the CDR3 is TGTGCCAGCAGCAAGGGCTCGCGGGGCCACGAGCAGTACTTC. Translating gives CASSKGSRGHEQYF.

This clonotype was seen only a few times. The gene calls are TRBV4-1 and TRBJ2-4, with D perhaps being TRBD1 or TRBD2 (5 bases each). The length of the CDR3 is 14 residues. The V gene lost 0 bases and the J gene lost 9 bases, with 12 bases spanning the gap. Per germline, CDR1 MGHRA and CDR2 YSYEKL. In DNA form, the CDR3 reads TGCGCCAGCAGCCAAGATGAGGGGTTGGGCATTCAGTACTTC. Translation gives CASSQDEGLGIQYF.

As for this clonotype: A much larger clone sits a single nucleotide away, making a read error possible. The chain links TRBV6-5 to TRBJ1-1; no reliable D call. CDR3 length equals 13 residues. Germline values: CDR1 MNHEY, CDR2 SVGAGI. CDR3 amino acids: CASSYSKAADAFF. In DNA, the CDR3 is TGTGCCAGCAGTTACTCGAAGGCGGCTGACGCTTTCTTT.

The chain carries TRBV19 and TRBJ2-3; D uncertain. The CDR3 loop spans 13 amino acids. Germline V gene data show CDR1 as LNHDA and CDR2 as SQIVND (reference sequence). The V end lost 3 bases, the J end lost 3 bases, and 7 bases lay between the germline ends. CDR3 sequence: CASSILATDTQYF. The CDR3 DNA is TGTGCCAGTAGTATTTTGGCTACAGATACGCAGTATTTT.

This clonotype was counted at least ten times. The V and J genes are TRBV20-1 and TRBJ2-7; D ambiguous. The length of the CDR3 is 16 residues. Germline V CDR1 and CDR2: DFQATT, SNEGSKA (reference sequence). The germline V and J ends were trimmed by 0 bases and 6 bases, with 21 bases remaining between them. The CDR3 region has the DNA TGCAGTGCTAGAGATAGGGCCGAAACAGTAGCTGGCGAGCAGTACTTC. It codes for CSARDRAETVAGEQYF.

This clonotype was counted ten times or more. This chain joins TRBV29-1 and TRBJ2-2, with 9 bases fitting TRBD1. CDR3 length: 16 amino acids. The V and J ends lost 0 bases and 10 bases, in that order; junction bases with no gene match: 12. From germline, CDR1 is SQVTM and CDR2 ANQGSEA. Here the CDR3 DNA reads TGCAGCGTTGAAGAGAGGACATCGGGACAGGGAGAGGAGCTGTTTTTT. Protein: CSVEERTSGQGEELFF.

Turning to this clonotype: As the CDR3 is not closed by the conserved phenylalanine or tryptophan, this likely results from a read error. The rearrangement uses TRBV9 and TRBJ1-6; 9 bases line up with TRBD1. J lost 7 bases, V lost 2 bases, and 4 bases had no gene match. Germline V gives CDR1 SGDLS, CDR2 YYNGEE. The CDR3 length is 15 residues. DNA for the CDR3: TGTGCCAGCAGCGTGGAAGGACAGGGGAATTCACCCCTCCACTCT. It yields the protein CASSVEGQGNSPLHS.

This clonotype was observed many times. This sequence joins TRBV15 and TRBJ1-2; D unclear. The germline CDR1 and CDR2 sequences are LNHNV and YYDKDF (reference sequence). V was clipped by 1 base and J by 7 bases, with 10 bases between them. This CDR3 region has 13 residues. CDR3 in DNA: TGTGCCACCAGCAGAGTCCAGTTCCCTGGCTACACCTTC. It encodes CATSRVQFPGYTF.

The sample holds a few counts of this clonotype. The chain is built from TRBV6-5 and TRBJ1-4; no reliable D call. V was cut by 8 bases and J by 3 bases, with 7 bases left in between. The CDR3 extends over 12 amino acids. Germline CDR1 MNHEY, CDR2 SVGAGI. Here the CDR3 DNA reads TGTGCCAGCGGCATCTCTAATGAAAAACTGTTTTTT. It yields the protein CASGISNEKLFF.

At least ten counts were recorded for this clonotype. This chain connects TRBV6-6 to TRBJ1-4; D uncertain. The CDR3 consists of 10 residues. Trimming removed 9 bases at V and 8 bases at J, with 7 bases between. Germline V gene sequence: CDR1 MNHNY, CDR2 SVGAGI (reference sequence). This chain's CDR3 is CASGEEKLFF. Written as DNA, the CDR3 is TGTGCCAGTGGAGAGGAAAAACTGTTTTTT.

The gene calls are TRBV23-1 and TRBJ1-5, with D hard to call. TRBV23-1 is given ORF status, its function remaining uncertain. This CDR3 contains 18 residues. V gave up 3 bases and J gave up 3 bases, with 21 bases separating them. This chain's CDR3 is CASSHEVAARCHNQPQHF. CDR3 DNA: TGCGCCAGCAGTCACGAGGTAGCTGCGCGTTGCCACAATCAGCCCCAGCATTTT.

This clonotype was recorded only once. A much larger clone differs by one base, so this may be a read error. The V call is TRBV7-2, the J call TRBJ2-3, with 10 nucleotides matching TRBD1. CDR1 and CDR2 from the germline V gene are SGHTA and FQGNSA. This CDR3 is 18 amino acids long. The CDR3 spells CASSIPTGGLVLADAQYF. CDR3 nucleotides: TGTGCCAGCAGCATCCCGACAGGGGGCTTGGTCTTGGCAGATGCGCAGTATTTT.

This clonotype was picked up many times. This rearrangement joins TRBV4-3 to TRBJ2-7, with 7 bases aligning to TRBD2. From germline, CDR1 is LGHNA and CDR2 YSLEER. The junction had 5 bases not matched to a gene; V was cut back by 5 bases and J by 4 bases. The CDR3 is 13 amino acids. CDR3 in DNA: TGCGCCAGCAGCACCGGGACTAAGTACGAGCAGTACTTC. Translation gives CASSTGTKYEQYF.

Comments on this clonotype: A read error is possible here, since a much larger clone lies one base away. The chain joins TRBV29-1 to TRBJ2-7, with 8 bases matching TRBD2. CDR1 and CDR2 (germline): SQVTM, ANQGSEA. The CDR3 sequence is 14 residues long. The ends lost 4 bases at V and 3 bases at J; junction bases unmatched: 8. The CDR3 reads CSVVGPAGVYEQYF. Written as DNA, the CDR3 is TGCAGCGTTGTCGGGCCAGCGGGAGTCTACGAGCAGTACTTC.

In its sample, this clonotype was seen many times. The chain employs TRBV5-1 and TRBJ2-3; TRBD2 agrees at 7 bases. This CDR3 is 16 amino acids long. V was clipped by 1 base and J by 0 bases; unmatched bases: 5. Looked up from germline, CDR1 is SGHRS and CDR2 is YFSETQ. The CDR3 region is CASSLRASGSTDTQYF. For the CDR3, the DNA is TGCGCCAGCAGCTTGAGGGCTAGCGGTAGCACAGATACGCAGTATTTT.

In this sample, this clonotype turned up a few times. This sequence joins TRBV28 and TRBJ1-6; 10 bases agree with TRBD1. This CDR3 is 15 amino acids long. The V and J ends lost 4 bases and 6 bases, in that order; junction bases with no gene match: 3. Germline V gene sequence: CDR1 MDHEN, CDR2 SYDVKM. CDR3 in amino acids: CASSYRDRGNSPLHF. The CDR3 coding sequence is TGTGCCAGCAGTTACCGGGACAGGGGTAATTCACCCCTCCACTTT.

In this sample, this clonotype turned up many times. This rearrangement joins TRBV29-1 to TRBJ2-7; tentatively, D is TRBD2 (6 bases). Per germline, CDR1 SQVTM and CDR2 ANQGSEA. Trimming left V 8 bases short and J 6 bases short, with 14 bases between. The CDR3 is made up of 11 amino acids. The CDR3 spells CSFAWGVEQYF. The CDR3 DNA sequence: TGCAGCTTTGCATGGGGGGTCGAGCAGTACTTC.

The gene calls are TRBV30 and TRBJ2-1; D is perhaps TRBD2 (5 bases). Per the germline V gene, CDR1 is GTSNPN and CDR2 is SVGIG (reference sequence). V was trimmed by 4 bases and J by 0 bases, leaving 13 bases between them. This CDR3 is built from 15 residues. The DNA of the CDR3 is TGTGCCTGGAACCTAGCCCCGATCTCCTACAATGAGCAGTTCTTC. Translation gives CAWNLAPISYNEQFF.

Remarks on this clonotype: This may arise from a read error, as a much more abundant clone is one base away. This chain uses TRBV7-9 with TRBJ2-5, with no clear D. This CDR3 spans 13 amino acids. Germline loops: CDR1 SEHNR, CDR2 FQNEAQ (reference sequence). V lost 5 bases and J lost 1, with 8 bases in between. For the CDR3, the DNA is TGTGCCAGCAGCGAAACCTGCCAAGAGACCCAGTACTTC. It codes for CASSETCQETQYF.

The sample holds many counts of this clonotype. The chain combines TRBV28 with TRBJ2-7; 10 nucleotides align to TRBD2. The CDR3 consists of 18 residues. The trim removed 6 bases at V and 1 base at J, leaving 15 bases unmatched. Germline V gene sequence: CDR1 MDHEN, CDR2 SYDVKM. This CDR3 reads CASSFLLVGLAMSYEQYF. As DNA, the CDR3 is TGTGCCAGCAGCTTCCTCCTCGTGGGACTAGCGATGTCCTACGAGCAGTACTTC.

This clonotype has a handful of counts. The V and J genes are TRBV19 and TRBJ1-5, with D possibly being TRBD1 (6 bases). The CDR3 loop spans 15 amino acids. Germline loops: CDR1 LNHDA, CDR2 SQIVND (reference sequence). V gave up 0 bases and J gave up 11 bases, with 17 bases separating them. In DNA, the CDR3 is TGTGCCAGTAGTATAGATTCAGGGGCCTTTGAAGCCCAGCATTTT. Translated, it gives CASSIDSGAFEAQHF.

With regard to this clonotype: A single base separates this from a much larger clone, so it may be a read error. No conserved phenylalanine or tryptophan is present at the end of the CDR3, so a read error is the likely explanation. The rearrangement uses TRBV12-3 or TRBV12-4 and TRBJ2-5; TRBD1 agrees at 7 bases. The ends lost 6 bases at V and 2 bases at J; junction bases unmatched: 3. CDR3 length: 13 amino acids. CDR3 residues: CASRGTEQETQYS. CDR3 sequence (DNA): TGTGCCAGCAGGGGGACAGAACAAGAGACCCAGTACTCC.

This clonotype was counted ten times or more. The chain combines TRBV7-2 with TRBJ2-3, with 9 bases that match TRBD2. This CDR3 spans 12 amino acids. Per the germline V gene, CDR1 is SGHTA and CDR2 is FQGNSA. With 4 bases clipped from V and 10 bases from J, the junction kept 3 bases outside the gene matches. DNA for the CDR3: TGTGCCAGCAGCTCTAGCGGGGTAGCGCAGTATTTT. Translating it yields CASSSSGVAQYF.

This clonotype has a count of ten or more. The rearrangement uses TRBV3-1 and TRBJ1-1; 11 bases map to TRBD1. Per germline, CDR1 LGHDT and CDR2 YNNKEL (reference sequence). The CDR3 covers 15 residues. Unmatched junction bases numbered 6, after V lost 5 bases and J lost 4 bases. The chain's CDR3 is CASSGAGQGGTEAFF. The CDR3 region has the DNA TGTGCCAGCAGCGGAGCGGGACAGGGGGGCACTGAAGCTTTCTTT.

This chain links TRBV6-5 with TRBJ2-3; D may be TRBD2 (6 bases). The CDR3 extends over 16 amino acids. Trimming shortened V by 5 bases and J by 4 bases, and 19 bases separated the two germline ends. The germline CDR1 and CDR2 sequences are MNHEY and SVGAGI. The CDR3 loop is CASSPYEGDLADTQYF. In nucleotides, the CDR3 is TGTGCCAGCAGTCCCTACGAAGGGGACTTGGCAGATACGCAGTATTTT.